The present TCR beta chain was sequenced within a study of T cells in Graves' hyperthyroidism and ophthalmopathy. V was cut by 10 bases and J by 2 bases, with 26 bases left in between. The CDR3 has 17 residues. Germline V gene sequence: CDR1 MDHEN, CDR2 SYDVKM. TCR beta CDR3 sequences were amplified from RNA transcripts. The HTBI set primed first-round TCR CDR3 RT-PCR. TCRdb fed the multiplex PCR reads into MiXCR, producing one record per CDR3 protein. Seen here are 350,000 or so distinct CDR3 sequences, approximately 17% observed once, and the top ten hold about a third. Orbital computed tomography, thyroid ultrasound, serum thyroxine and TRAb, and clinical symptoms together informed the diagnoses.

The specimen was blood. The sequence was collected from a woman between 25 and 40 years old with Graves' hyperthyroidism that later progressed to Graves' ophthalmopathy. The chain carries TRBV28 and TRBJ1-2; TRBD1 might be the D (6 bases). CDR3 nucleotides: TGTGCCACAAACATCAGGGTGGGGGCGCCGAGGAACTATGGCTACACCTTC. Amino acids: CATNIRVGAPRNYGYTF.